The TCR beta chain described here comes from a study of regulatory dendritic cells for organ transplantation. The CDR3 is made up of 14 amino acids. Trimming removed 2 bases at V and 7 bases at J, with 14 bases between. Germline assignment: CDR1 ENHRY and CDR2 SYGVKD. Sorted T cells were CFSE-labeled and cultured less than 6 days with allogeneic regulatory or mature dendritic cells at 1:10. Memory T cells were CD45RO+, naive were CD45RA+, sorted by FACS. TCRdb's copy holds only in-frame clones and misses some; the assay was immunoSEQ multiplex PCR. This sample has 9,500 to 14,000 clones, with about 90% found just once. About this clone itself: Its specificity is unknown.

General observations from the study: The authors noted considerable between-person heterogeneity in alloreactive memory CD8+ cells.

V and J are TRBV10-3 and TRBJ1-1; D perhaps matches TRBD1 (6 bases). The sequence came from a human donor in good health. Sample: naive CD8+ T cells from blood cultured with dendritic cells. The subset: CD45RA+ naive T cells. The chain's CDR3 is CAISERGEQGEAFF. The CDR3 DNA reads as TGTGCCATCAGTGAGAGGGGGGAACAGGGTGAAGCTTTCTTT.